The subject of this entry is one T cell receptor beta chain. This clone occurred once. Which antigen it targets is not known. There are no base qualities to consult, and no much larger clone falls within one base. Using the deep immunoSEQ assay, TCR CDR3 regions were amplified from genomic DNA by multiplex PCR. Extracted genomic DNA from each cell subset was distributed evenly across all wells of several immunoSEQ 96-well plates, and each plate was treated as a replicate. For sorted subsets, about 210 ng of genomic DNA, equivalent to about 30,000 T cell genomes, went into each replicate PCR. Purified libraries were quantified with a Qubit 3.0 fluorometer, sized on a Bioanalyzer 2100, and re-quantified with the KAPA Library Quantification kit. Every immunoSEQ 96-well plate was sequenced on a separate single-read 150-cycle Illumina NextSeq 550 flow cell. As for the authors' bioinformatics: Because only junctional sequences without quality scores were contained in the immunoSEQ output, filtering matching that applied to full-length reads could not be performed. Sequences were annotated with PyIR, a Python wrapper for IgBLAST v1.9, and V/J genes and CDR3 were assigned using IMGT germline references. Any read was removed if the V/J assignment was weak (E-value above 1e-6), the CDR3 was missing, or the read contained stop codons, out-of-frame junctions, or ambiguous translated residues. V3J clonotypes were defined as sequences sharing an identical inferred V gene, J gene, and CDR3 amino acid sequence. To compute the percentage overlap between repertoires, the number of shared unique clonotypes was divided by the size of the smaller repertoire. Richness of each repertoire was evaluated using RTK rarefaction, the Chao1 estimator, and Recon v2.1 estimates of unobserved clonotypes. Generation probabilities for all TCRbeta clonotypes obtained by the gDNA method from four donors were computed using OLGA. Not all clones reach the TCRdb copy of this immuneACCESS table, which keeps in-frame sequences only. Checked studies attribute under half of the gap to unresolved V genes and leave the rest unexplained. D and trimming were read from the DNA, whereas the V and J calls and clone size are those reported in that table. This sample comprises 2 million to 3 million clones, more than 85% of them detected only once. 0.36% of the sample belongs to the ten largest clones.

This sample was taken from a study of shared clonotypes between healthy human individuals (dated by TCRdb to 2018 to 2021). General notes on the study: The cohort comprised a couple of women and a few men aged 18 to 49 years. For each donor, three plates each were used for CD4 naive and CD4 memory, two plates were used for CD8 naive, and one plate was used for CD8 memory. To estimate repertoire size and how much clonotypes are shared between individuals, the study performed deep sequencing of blood TCR repertoires from about five healthy adults. Different laboratories and diverse techniques were used to prepare libraries and sequence TCR repertoires, to increase sequencing depth and limit assay-specific biases. Between about 0.8 and 9 billion PBMCs per donor were obtained by leukapheresis. Study-wide findings and limitations: Higher generation probabilities were observed for clonotypes shared by all four sorted-subset donors than for non-shared clonotypes. Sampling was restricted to blood, and TCR repertoires in tissues likely differ from the TCR repertoires found in blood. The genetic and exposure-history diversity represented was limited by the small number of donors. Rarefaction of sorted-subset datasets indicated incomplete sequencing despite the large sequencing depth. Approximately 5% of naive CD4, 3% to 4% of naive CD8, 2% to 2.5% of memory CD4, and approximately 0.39% of memory CD8 clonotypes were shared across a few donors. Estimated clonotype richness was generally larger for naive than for memory subsets. Pairwise subsampling indicated that sequencing depth was expected to affect the degree of clonotype sharing among donors.

Healthy HIV-negative adults with no recently reported acute infections or vaccinations were included as donors. Only Caucasian adults living in Nashville, Tennessee, USA were represented among the donors. CD4+ T cells were enriched by magnetic negative selection, after which naive cells were positively selected on CD45RA and the negative fraction was taken as the memory subset. Blood was collected by leukapheresis, and PBMCs were isolated by Ficoll-Histopaque density gradient centrifugation and then cryopreserved in liquid nitrogen vapor phase. Analytical flow cytometry was used to check the purity and quantity of each magnetically sorted T cell population. From each sorted fraction, genomic DNA was isolated and quantified by UV absorbance on a Nanodrop 2000c. At the junction V is shortened by 7 bases and J by 8 bases, with 23 bases in between. CDR1 and CDR2, looked up from the germline V gene, are SGHTA and FQGNSA. Measured from the cysteine to the phenylalanine, the CDR3 is 15 residues long. Only CDR3 DNA is held: 45 bases, read in frame from base 1.

The sequence was collected from a man between 18 and 35 years old in good health. Some clones in this sample may be carry-over from other donors' samples. What was sequenced was naive CD4+ T cells from PBMCs. In the paper's terms, the cell subset or site label means: CD45RA+ positively selected. Recombination linked TRBV7-2 to TRBJ1-2; TRBD1 is possibly the D segment (5 matching bases). The nucleotide sequence is given as TGTGCCAGCATCCCAATACCCGGGGGGAAGGGGGGCTACACCTTC. The encoded protein is CASIPIPGGKGGYTF.